Ten or more counts support the clone carrying this T cell receptor beta chain. No antigen is known for it. This sample was taken from a study of T cells in Graves' hyperthyroidism and ophthalmopathy. General study findings and limits: The model's output predicted ophthalmopathy at a median of roughly seven months prior to onset.

This CDR3 is built from 11 residues. Per germline, CDR1 SGHAT and CDR2 FQNNGV. The V end was cut by 5 bases, the J end by 7 bases, with 8 bases between. Amplification targeted TCR beta CDR3 regions from RNA transcripts. The HTBI primer set drove a first-round RT-PCR of the TCR CDR3. TCRdb reanalysed the multiplex PCR reads using MiXCR and keeps one entry per CDR3 protein. The sample consists of 350,000 to 400,000 distinct CDR3 sequences, roughly 14% of them appearing once. It was uncontrolled infection, other autoimmune disease, pregnancy or lactation that excluded patients. Diagnosing involved the use of clinical symptoms, serum thyroxine and TRAb, thyroid ultrasound and orbital computed tomography. Fresh peripheral blood, about 9.3 ml, yielded the PBMCs.

The sequence was collected from an older woman with Graves' hyperthyroidism. V usage is TRBV11-2 and J usage is TRBJ1-1; D is undetermined. Sequencing was done on a sample of blood. The CDR3 spells CASSPWNEAFF. In DNA form, the CDR3 reads TGTGCCAGCAGCCCATGGAATGAAGCTTTCTTT.